This TCR beta chain was recorded in a study of spatial heterogeneity in lung cancer. Study background: Each time, sequencing found more beta-chain sequences than alpha-chain sequences.

Unique molecular identifiers tagged every individual TCR cDNA molecule. Each CDR3 protein gets one entry after TCRdb re-called the 5' RACE reads with MiXCR. There are about 1,600 distinct CDR3 sequences in the sample; roughly 24% occur only once, and around 50% lies in the top ten. Time point meaning: sample taken at primary tumor resection. Material for sequencing was whole RNA from tumor, nontumor lung or frozen PBMC, left unsorted. Ten or more counts support this clonotype. Looked up from germline, CDR1 is DFQATT and CDR2 is SNEGSKA (reference sequence). Trimming took off 5 bases at V and 4 bases at J, with 11 bases between the two ends. The CDR3 length is 13 residues.

The chain uses TRBV20-1 and TRBJ2-2, with D maybe TRBD1 (6 bases). This TCR was recovered from a male donor with early-stage non-small cell lung cancer. The specimen comprised PBMCs, sampled at surgery. This chain's CDR3 is CSAYQGSTGELFF. DNA of the CDR3: TGCAGTGCTTACCAGGGGTCCACCGGGGAGCTGTTTTTT.